The 25 T cell receptor beta chains presented below share a single source sample, sequenced in a study of cytomegalovirus exposure and HLA in healthy donors. The PCR was carried out with 60 Vbeta primers and 13 Jbeta primers. Assay used: immunoSEQ multiplex PCR; TCRdb lists only in-frame clones, some missing. The sample carries under 90,000 clones, around 78% recorded once. The sample taken for sequencing was PBMCs. These receptors all stem from a middle-aged man in good health and CMV-seronegative.

The rearrangement links TRBV7-9 to TRBJ2-5, with D maybe TRBD1 (8 bases). Trimming removed 5 bases from V and 5 bases from J, with 24 bases in between. CDR3 length equals 17 residues. Germline V gives CDR1 SEHNR, CDR2 FQNEAQ (reference sequence). This chain's CDR3 is CASSADQHRGGAETQYF. CDR3 in DNA: TGTGCCAGCAGCGCAGATCAGCACAGGGGGGGAGCGGAGACCCAGTACTTC.

This chain connects TRBV7-2 to TRBJ1-2, with 11 bases aligning to TRBD1. The V gene end was trimmed by 5 bases and the J gene end by 3 bases; junction bases not matched to a gene: 5. Germline CDR1 and CDR2: SGHTA and FQGNSA. This CDR3 has 15 residues. In DNA form, the CDR3 reads TGTGCCAGCAGCGTAGGACAGGGGGCGTACTATGGCTACACCTTC. As protein: CASSVGQGAYYGYTF.

The chain employs TRBV2 and TRBJ2-3, with 9 positions matching TRBD2. Germline CDR1 reads SNHLY; CDR2 reads FYNNEI. The ends lost 11 bases at V and 1 base at J; junction bases unmatched: 7. CDR3 size: 14 residues. The CDR3 sequence: CAAQLAGRTDTQYF. CDR3 DNA sequence: TGTGCCGCCCAGCTAGCGGGGCGCACAGATACGCAGTATTTT.

The chain combines TRBV6-5 with TRBJ2-1; 8 bases line up with TRBD2. The V gene's germline CDR1 is MNHEY and CDR2 SVGAGI. With 9 bases clipped from V and 8 bases from J, the junction kept 9 bases outside the gene matches. The CDR3 has 13 amino acids. The CDR3 sequence: CASVDGGGHEQFF. CDR3 coding DNA: TGTGCCAGTGTGGACGGGGGGGGACATGAGCAGTTCTTC.

V is TRBV5-6 and J is TRBJ1-5; D may be TRBD1 (5 bases). This CDR3 is built from 17 residues. Trimming removed 1 base at V and 9 bases at J, with 23 bases between. Germline V gene lookup returns CDR1 SGHDT and CDR2 YYEEEE. CDR3 protein: CASSLTQGMGGVWPQHF. Here the CDR3 DNA reads TGTGCCAGCAGCTTGACGCAGGGAATGGGCGGAGTGTGGCCCCAGCATTTT.

This clone has more than one count but fewer than ten. The chain combines TRBV6-1 with TRBJ1-2; a possible D gene is TRBD1 (6 bases). Trimming removed 6 bases from V and 4 bases from J, with 12 bases in between. The CDR3 is made up of 13 amino acids. Germline loops: CDR1 MNHNS, CDR2 SASEGT. CDR3 amino acids: CASRVGAPYGYTF. CDR3 bases: TGTGCCAGCAGGGTGGGGGCCCCCTATGGCTACACCTTC.

The chain uses TRBV18 and TRBJ2-5; the D gene is possibly TRBD1 (5 bases). Germline V lookup: CDR1 KGHSH, CDR2 LQKENI. The CDR3 sequence is 12 residues long. V was cut by 3 bases and J by 3 bases, with 5 bases left in between. For the CDR3, the DNA is TGTGCCAGCTCACCCAGGGAAGAGACCCAGTACTTC. Its protein is CASSPREETQYF.

The chain has TRBV20-1 and TRBJ1-1; D call uncertain. The CDR3 consists of 11 residues. Trimming left V 3 bases short and J 5 bases short, with 7 bases between. Germline values: CDR1 DFQATT, CDR2 SNEGSKA (reference sequence). The CDR3 is CSARQETEAFF. The CDR3 region has the DNA TGCAGTGCTAGGCAGGAAACTGAAGCTTTCTTT.

The V call is TRBV5-8, the J call TRBJ2-3; 10 nucleotides match TRBD2. The V segment lost 1 base and the J segment 4 bases; nucleotides outside the gene matches: 3. Germline V gene sequence: CDR1 SGHTS, CDR2 YDEGEE. The CDR3 spans 15 residues. CDR3 bases: TGTGCCAGCAGCTTGTCCCTAGCGGGGGCAGATACGCAGTATTTT. This encodes CASSLSLAGADTQYF. Combining the CDR3 with reference TRBV5-8 and TRBJ2-3 gives the whole variable domain EAGVTQSPTHLIKTRGQQATLRCSPISGHTSVYWYQQALGLGLQFLLWYDEGEERNRGNFPPRFSGRQFPNYSSELNVNALELEDSALYLCASSLSLAGADTQYFGPGTRLTVL.

This chain connects TRBV10-2 to TRBJ2-7, with D perhaps matching TRBD2 (6 bases). V lost 1 base, J lost 2 bases, and 9 bases lay in between. CDR3 length: 14 residues. Germline CDR1 is WSHSY and CDR2 is SAAADI. The CDR3 is CASSEWRAPYEQYF. The CDR3 DNA sequence: TGCGCCAGCAGTGAGTGGAGGGCCCCCTACGAGCAGTACTTC.

CDR3 in DNA: TGCAGCGTTCACACAGGGGCAGGAAACACCATATATTTT. As protein: CSVHTGAGNTIYF. V usage is TRBV29-1 and J usage is TRBJ1-3; the match to TRBD1 covers 7 bases. CDR1 SQVTM and CDR2 ANQGSEA come from the germline V gene. V shed 5 bases, J shed 4 bases, and the junction held 5 bases outside the gene matches. The length of the CDR3 is 13 residues. Based on the CDR3 plus reference TRBV29-1 and TRBJ1-3, the full variable domain is SAVISQKPSRDICQRGTSLTIQCQVDSQVTMMFWYRQQPGQSLTLIATANQGSEATYESGFVIDKFPISRPNLTFSTLTVSNMSPEDSSIYLCSVHTGAGNTIYFGEGSWLTVV.

The chain has TRBV14 and TRBJ1-1, with D tentatively TRBD1 (6 bases). From germline, CDR1 is SGHDN and CDR2 FVKESK. V lost 2 bases to trimming and J lost 3 bases, with 7 bases between them. CDR3 length: 13 amino acids. CDR3 in DNA: TGTGCCAGCAGCCAATACAGGGACACTGAAGCTTTCTTT. It encodes CASSQYRDTEAFF.

V is TRBV6-1 and J is TRBJ1-6; TRBD1 might be the D (5 bases). The CDR3 loop spans 14 amino acids. V gave up 1 base and J gave up 7 bases, with 8 bases separating them. Per the germline V gene, CDR1 is MNHNS and CDR2 is SASEGT. CDR3 coding DNA: TGTGCCAGCAGTGAAGGCGGGGGGAATTCACCCCTCCACTTT. It is translated as CASSEGGGNSPLHF.

The V gene is TRBV25-1, the J gene TRBJ2-1, with 8 positions matching TRBD2. V trimming: 5 bases; J trimming: 2 bases; junction bases outside the gene matches: 8. The CDR3 runs 16 residues. Germline V gene data show CDR1 as MGHDK and CDR2 as SYGVNS. The CDR3 DNA sequence: TGTGCCAGCAGTACCTTTTTAGCGGGGACCTACAATGAGCAGTTCTTC. Its translation: CASSTFLAGTYNEQFF. The full variable domain, rest sourced from reference TRBV25-1 and TRBJ2-1, is EADIYQTPRYLVIGTGKKITLECSQTMGHDKMYWYQQDPGMELHLIHYSYGVNSTEKGDLSSESTVSRIRTEHFPLTLESARPSHTSQYLCASSTFLAGTYNEQFFGPGTRLTVL.

The rearrangement links TRBV6-5 to TRBJ1-2, with 9 bases matching TRBD1. V lost 6 bases, J lost 1 base, and 6 bases stayed unmatched. The CDR3 is made up of 15 amino acids. Germline-derived CDR1 and CDR2 are MNHEY and SVGAGI. CDR3 DNA: TGTGCCAGCAGACGCGGGACAGGGTTTAACTATGGCTACACCTTC. It specifies CASRRGTGFNYGYTF.

In this sample, this clone turned up a few times. The V and J genes are TRBV6-1 and TRBJ2-2; possibly TRBD1 for D (6 bases). Germline CDR1 reads MNHNS; CDR2 reads SASEGT. The CDR3 has 14 amino acids. V was cut by 6 bases and J by 1 base, with 9 bases left in between. The CDR3 spells CASRRTVNTGELFF. CDR3 coding DNA: TGTGCCAGCAGGCGGACAGTGAACACCGGGGAGCTGTTTTTT.

The CDR3 DNA follows: TGTGCCAGCAGAACTGCAGGGGCTAGCACAGATACGCAGTATTTT. Amino acid sequence: CASRTAGASTDTQYF. J is TRBJ2-3 and V is TRBV28; a weak D match, TRBD1 (6 bases). The CDR3 is made up of 15 amino acids. CDR1 MDHEN and CDR2 SYDVKM come from the germline V gene. V was clipped by 6 bases and J by 0 bases, with 13 bases between them. Supplemented by reference TRBV28 and TRBJ2-3, the full variable domain reads DVKVTQSSRYLVKRTGEKVFLECVQDMDHENMFWYRQDPGLGLRLIYFSYDVKMKEKGDIPEGYSVSREKKERFSLILESASTNQTSMYLCASRTAGASTDTQYFGPGTRLTVL.

V usage is TRBV18 and J usage is TRBJ1-6, with D perhaps TRBD1 (5 bases). From germline, CDR1 is KGHSH and CDR2 LQKENI. V was cut by 0 bases and J by 7 bases, with 10 bases left in between. This CDR3 is 15 amino acids long. CDR3 residues: CASSPPAGINSPLHF. CDR3 sequence (DNA): TGTGCCAGCTCACCACCAGCAGGGATAAATTCACCCCTCCACTTT.

The chain combines TRBV19 with TRBJ1-1; 8 nucleotides match TRBD1. Unmatched junction bases numbered 9, after V lost 5 bases and J lost 7 bases. Germline-derived CDR1 and CDR2 are LNHDA and SQIVND (reference sequence). The CDR3 is made up of 14 amino acids. CDR3 nucleotide sequence: TGTGCCAGTAGTTTGAAACCACAGGGGGTTGAAGCTTTCTTT. It encodes CASSLKPQGVEAFF.

The rearrangement joins TRBV7-8 to TRBJ1-5; possibly TRBD1 for D (6 bases). Germline V CDR1 and CDR2: SGHVS, FQNEAQ. V lost 2 bases and J lost 1, with 15 bases in between. The CDR3 extends over 17 amino acids. CDR3: CASSLSRGAESNQPQHF. CDR3 DNA: TGTGCCAGCAGCTTAAGTCGGGGGGCTGAAAGCAATCAGCCCCAGCATTTT.

This chain connects TRBV6-5 to TRBJ1-1; perhaps TRBD1 as D (5 bases). The CDR3 is 16 amino acids. Germline loops: CDR1 MNHEY, CDR2 SVGAGI. V lost 4 bases and J lost 1, with 16 bases in between. The CDR3 DNA reads TGTGCCAGCAGTTCTCATGGGGCCAATACGAACACTGAAGCTTTCTTT. This codes for CASSSHGANTNTEAFF.

J is TRBJ2-7 and V is TRBV10-3, with 10 bases lining up with TRBD1. In germline, CDR1 is ENHRY, CDR2 SYGVKD. The CDR3 runs to 14 residues. Trimming cost V 6 bases and J 3 bases; bases outside gene matches: 5. CDR3 region: CAIRTGDRGYEQYF. CDR3 DNA: TGTGCCATCAGGACGGGGGACAGGGGCTACGAGCAGTACTTC.

The V call is TRBV6-6, the J call TRBJ1-1; 9 bases map to TRBD1. V lost 4 bases, J lost 7 bases, and 10 bases stayed unmatched. Looked up from germline, CDR1 is MNHNY and CDR2 is SVGAGI (reference sequence). The CDR3 loop spans 15 amino acids. CDR3: CASSFQQGAENEAFF. CDR3 DNA: TGTGCCAGCAGTTTCCAACAGGGGGCGGAGAATGAAGCTTTCTTT.

The rearrangement joins TRBV30 to TRBJ2-1, with D possibly TRBD2 on 7 matching bases. This CDR3 comprises 11 residues. V dropped 7 bases and J dropped 7 bases, with 11 bases sitting between them. The germline V gene encodes CDR1 GTSNPN and CDR2 SVGIG (reference sequence). DNA of the CDR3: TGTGCCTCCGGGGGGACAAATGAGCAGTTCTTC. Its protein product is CASGGTNEQFF.

This clone was seen more than once but under ten times. The chain couples TRBV5-1 to TRBJ1-3; no reliable D call. Germline CDR1 and CDR2: SGHRS and YFSETQ. The CDR3 has 14 amino acids. Trimming took off 4 bases at V and 8 bases at J, with 16 bases between the two ends. In DNA, the CDR3 is TGCGCCAGCAGCGGCTCGGTTGGGCAGGACACCATATATTTT. Translation: CASSGSVGQDTIYF.